A single sample gave rise to the 9 T cell receptor beta chains below, sequenced in a study of T cell changes during pregnancy in multiple sclerosis. Only in-frame clones appear in the TCRdb table, and some are missing; sequencing was by immunoSEQ multiplex PCR. The sample contains about 40,000 clones, about 93% of which appear only once. This specimen consisted of CD4+ T cells from peripheral blood mononuclear cells, obtained in the third trimester of pregnancy. The receptors come from a female donor with multiple sclerosis, enrolled in a pregnancy study.

The V call is TRBV5-1, the J call TRBJ2-3; D is unresolved. Trimming shortened V by 0 bases and J by 0 bases, and 8 bases separated the two germline ends. Looked up from germline, CDR1 is SGHRS and CDR2 is YFSETQ. The length of the CDR3 is 15 residues. The CDR3 DNA sequence: TGCGCCAGCAGCTTGGGCGAATCTAGCACAGATACGCAGTATTTT. Amino acids: CASSLGESSTDTQYF.

The chain couples TRBV7-2 to TRBJ2-1; D is uncertain. Trimming took off 1 base at V and 0 bases at J, with 13 bases between the two ends. The CDR3 spans 17 residues. Per germline, CDR1 SGHTA and CDR2 FQGNSA. The CDR3: CASSLVVARSSYNEQFF. The CDR3 nucleotides are TGTGCCAGCAGCTTAGTGGTAGCTCGGAGCTCCTACAATGAGCAGTTCTTC.

The chain has TRBV5-5 and TRBJ1-2; no definite D call. The V and J ends lost 3 bases and 5 bases respectively, with 14 bases between them. The CDR3 covers 14 residues. Germline CDR1 is SGHKS and CDR2 is YYEKEE (reference sequence). CDR3 protein: CASSSTAGTYGYTF. In DNA form, the CDR3 reads TGTGCCAGCAGCTCAACAGCTGGCACTTATGGCTACACCTTC.

The rearrangement uses TRBV7-2 and TRBJ2-3; D ambiguous. CDR3 length equals 13 residues. Trimming removed 3 bases at V and 2 bases at J, with 6 bases between. The germline gives CDR1 SGHTA, CDR2 FQGNSA. The CDR3 DNA reads TGTGCCAGCAGCTTGGCTCCCACAGATACGCAGTATTTT. Translation: CASSLAPTDTQYF.

The CDR3 coding sequence is TGTGCCAGTACTACTCTAGCGGTCTCCTACAATGAGCAGTTCTTC. Protein product: CASTTLAVSYNEQFF. The chain couples TRBV19 to TRBJ2-1; TRBD2 matches at 7 bases. Germline CDR1 and CDR2: LNHDA and SQIVND (reference sequence). This CDR3 is built from 15 residues. Trimming at V came to 7 bases and at J to 0 bases, leaving 6 bases not matched to a gene.

This clone was detected a few times. The genes are TRBV5-1 and TRBJ2-1, with a tentative D call TRBD2 (5 bases). The length of the CDR3 is 13 residues. The germline V gene encodes CDR1 SGHRS and CDR2 YFSETQ. Trimming pared 2 bases from V and 9 bases from J, leaving 12 bases between. CDR3 residues: CASSLRLATEQFF. Written as DNA, the CDR3 is TGCGCCAGCAGCTTAAGGTTAGCGACTGAGCAGTTCTTC.

CDR3 region: CASSHRSGSVAGELFF. DNA of the CDR3: TGTGCCAGCAGCCATAGAAGCGGGAGTGTCGCCGGGGAGCTGTTTTTT. The rearrangement links TRBV7-3 to TRBJ2-2; 8 positions match TRBD2. Germline V lookup: CDR1 SGHTA, CDR2 FQGTGA. The CDR3 runs to 16 residues. The V gene end was trimmed by 5 bases and the J gene end by 6 bases; junction bases not matched to a gene: 11.

The chain recombines TRBV19 with TRBJ1-1; D is ambiguous. The CDR3 is 14 residues long. Germline values: CDR1 LNHDA, CDR2 SQIVND (reference sequence). V was clipped by 7 bases and J by 5 bases, with 17 bases between them. The CDR3 reads CASTNFAEGTEAFF. The CDR3 nucleotides are TGTGCCAGTACCAACTTCGCGGAGGGAACTGAAGCTTTCTTT.

The rearrangement joins TRBV19 to TRBJ2-7; 12 nucleotides align to TRBD2. Trimming cost V 4 bases and J 3 bases; bases outside gene matches: 4. The CDR3 consists of 15 residues. Germline lookup yields CDR1 LNHDA and CDR2 SQIVND (reference sequence). In DNA, the CDR3 is TGTGCCAGTAGTAAAAGGGGACTAGCGGGCTACGAGCAGTACTTC. It encodes CASSKRGLAGYEQYF.